These 3 T cell receptor beta chains were sequenced from one sample in a study of breast tumors, draining lymph nodes, adjacent tissues. Each CDR3 protein gets one entry after TCRdb re-called the multiplex PCR reads with MiXCR. This sample has approximately 230,000 distinct CDR3 sequences; 34% occur once, and the top ten carry about 3.3%. Axillary draining lymph nodes of breast cancer patients supplied the node samples. The sample comprised axillary lymph node tissue. Source of these receptors: a female donor with breast cancer. Some clones in this sample may be carry-over from other donors' samples.

There are a few counts of this clonotype. The junction departs from the called germline gene at one end, perhaps through a read error. The chain couples TRBV20-1 to TRBJ2-1; the D gene is possibly TRBD2 (6 bases). CDR3 length: 11 amino acids. Germline CDR1 reads DFQATT; CDR2 reads SNEGSKA (reference sequence). The CDR3 loop reads CSAPGADEQSF. As DNA, the CDR3 is TGCAGTGCTCCGGGAGCGGACGAGCAGTCCTTC.

This clonotype came up many times. The chain carries TRBV20-1 and TRBJ2-1; 11 bases line up with TRBD2. Trimming took 5 bases from V and 6 from J; bases not matched to a gene: 12. CDR1 DFQATT and CDR2 SNEGSKA come from the germline V gene (reference sequence). This CDR3 spans 16 amino acids. The CDR3 nucleotides read TGCAGTGCTGACTTGACCGGGACTAGCGGACTCAATGAGCAGTTCTTC. Protein: CSADLTGTSGLNEQFF.

This clonotype was counted ten times or more. The rearrangement joins TRBV4-2 to TRBJ2-3, with D unclear. V lost 0 bases and J lost 1, with 14 bases in between. CDR1 is LGHNA, CDR2 YNFKEQ, per germline. This CDR3 has 17 residues. CDR3 residues: CASSQEARFAGTDTQYF. The CDR3, as DNA: TGTGCCAGCAGCCAAGAGGCCCGATTTGCGGGCACAGATACGCAGTATTTT.